The 20 T cell receptor beta chains below come from one sample, sequenced in a study of blood T cell repertoires in COVID-19. Assay: immunoSEQ multiplex PCR; the TCRdb copy retains only in-frame clones and omits some. This table holds approximately 50,000 clones, 75% to 90% found once. Sequencing used peripheral blood. These receptor sequences come from a human donor in a cohort sampled during active COVID-19.

This clone was observed a few times. The rearrangement joins TRBV11-2 to TRBJ1-2, with D unresolved. Per germline, CDR1 SGHAT and CDR2 FQNNGV. Trimming pared 5 bases from V and 5 bases from J, leaving 9 bases between. The CDR3 is 12 amino acids. The CDR3 loop is CASSLSRYGYTF. The CDR3, as DNA: TGTGCCAGCAGCCTAAGTCGGTATGGCTACACCTTC. The full variable domain, in which reference TRBV11-2 and TRBJ1-2 provide the parts outside the CDR3, is EAGVAQSPRYKIIEKRQSVAFWCNPISGHATLYWYQQILGQGPKLLIQFQNNGVVDDSQLPKDRFSAERLKGVDSTLKIQPAKLEDSAVYLCASSLSRYGYTFGSGTRLTVV.

V and J are TRBV25-1 and TRBJ2-5; TRBD2 matches at 7 bases. The V and J ends lost 1 base and 5 bases, in that order; junction bases with no gene match: 4. Per the germline V gene, CDR1 is MGHDK and CDR2 is SYGVNS. The CDR3 is made up of 14 amino acids. The CDR3: CASSEWGGGETQYF. The CDR3 nucleotides are TGTGCCAGCAGTGAATGGGGGGGTGGGGAGACCCAGTACTTC.

There are a few counts of this clone. This chain connects TRBV14 to TRBJ1-1, with D perhaps matching TRBD1 (6 bases). The CDR3 is 13 residues long. With 1 base removed from V and 10 bases from J, the gap between germline ends came to 13 bases. Germline-derived CDR1 and CDR2 are SGHDN and FVKESK. In nucleotides, the CDR3 is TGTGCCAGCAGCCAAGTGGACGGGACAAGAGCTTTCTTT. Its protein is CASSQVDGTRAFF.

V usage is TRBV4-2 and J usage is TRBJ2-1; TRBD2 is a possible D gene (6 bases). Per the germline V gene, CDR1 is LGHNA and CDR2 is YNFKEQ. V was pared by 2 bases and J by 8 bases, with 16 bases between. This CDR3 spans 15 amino acids. This CDR3 is CASSQSLARLDEQFF. DNA for the CDR3: TGTGCCAGCAGCCAATCTCTAGCGAGGCTGGATGAGCAGTTCTTC.

Relative to its sample, this clone is medium-sized. This chain joins TRBV23-1 and TRBJ1-6; D is unresolved. TRBV23-1 is an open reading frame, and its role is uncertain. The CDR3 covers 14 residues. CDR3 sequence reads: CAPWCGSYNSPLHF. The CDR3 DNA follows: TGCGCTCCCTGGTGCGGCTCCTATAATTCACCCCTCCACTTT.

The chain combines TRBV11-2 with TRBJ2-7; the D is unclear. The CDR3 sequence is 14 residues long. Germline V gene data show CDR1 as SGHAT and CDR2 as FQNNGV. The germline V and J ends were trimmed by 5 bases and 0 bases, with 11 bases remaining between them. CDR3 nucleotide sequence: TGTGCCAGCAGCCTCGACAACTTCTCCTACGAGCAGTACTTC. This codes for CASSLDNFSYEQYF.

This clone was observed a single time. This chain uses TRBV14 with TRBJ2-2; 10 nucleotides agree with TRBD2. V lost 0 bases and J lost 4; bases outside the gene matches: 8. Germline loops: CDR1 SGHDN, CDR2 FVKESK. The CDR3 consists of 18 residues. CDR3 sequence (DNA): TGTGCCAGCAGCCAAGATCTCCTAGCGGGAGTACGCACCGGGGAGCTGTTTTTT. The encoded protein is CASSQDLLAGVRTGELFF.

This clone was seen only once. CDR3 nucleotides: TGCAGCGCCTCAAGGGGGGGATCCCGCTACGAGCAGTACTTC. Its translation: CSASRGGSRYEQYF. The V and J genes are TRBV29-1 and TRBJ2-7, with a tentative D call TRBD2 (7 bases). Germline-derived CDR1 and CDR2 are SQVTM and ANQGSEA. With 7 bases removed from V and 3 bases from J, the gap between germline ends came to 19 bases. This CDR3 is 14 amino acids long.

V is TRBV5-4 and J is TRBJ1-4; 8 nucleotides agree with TRBD1. The CDR3 spans 13 residues. CDR1 SGHNT and CDR2 YYREEE come from the germline V gene (reference sequence). The junction had 2 bases not matched to a gene; V was cut back by 2 bases and J by 8 bases. The CDR3: CASSLQGGEKLFF. Written as DNA, the CDR3 is TGTGCCAGCAGCTTACAGGGGGGAGAAAAACTGTTTTTT.

This chain joins TRBV6-6 and TRBJ2-5; 9 nucleotides agree with TRBD2. V lost 5 bases to trimming and J lost 5 bases; unmatched junction nucleotides: 15. CDR3 size: 17 residues. Germline CDR1 MNHNY, CDR2 SVGAGI (reference sequence). This chain's CDR3 is CASSPGLAGNFGETQYF. The DNA for the CDR3 is TGTGCCAGCAGTCCCGGGCTAGCGGGGAACTTCGGGGAGACCCAGTACTTC.

The chain carries TRBV23-1 and TRBJ2-5; D perhaps matches TRBD2 (6 bases). TRBV23-1 is an ORF for which the function is uncertain. The V gene lost 4 bases and the J gene lost 2 bases, with 11 bases spanning the gap. This CDR3 is built from 14 residues. CDR3 amino acids: CASSRPREQETQYF. Here the CDR3 DNA reads TGCGCCAGCAGTCGACCCCGGGAGCAAGAGACCCAGTACTTC.

This clone was seen a single time. The chain recombines TRBV6-5 with TRBJ1-2; 7 positions match TRBD1. The CDR3 contains 14 residues. Germline CDR1 MNHEY, CDR2 SVGAGI. V lost 6 bases, J lost 4 bases, and 8 bases stayed unmatched. The CDR3 region has the DNA TGTGCCAGCAGCCCCAGCCGGGACAGCTATGGCTACACCTTC. It codes for CASSPSRDSYGYTF.

This clone was detected only once. The chain links TRBV7-8 to TRBJ2-7; D may be TRBD1 (5 bases). V gave up 3 bases and J gave up 3 bases, with 21 bases separating them. The CDR3 has 17 amino acids. CDR1 is SGHVS, CDR2 FQNEAQ, per germline. The CDR3 reads CASSFPQRQGTRYEQYF. The CDR3 bases are TGTGCCAGCAGCTTTCCCCAACGGCAGGGAACGCGCTACGAGCAGTACTTC. The variable domain in full, with the rest retrieved from reference TRBV7-8 and TRBJ2-7, is GAGVSQSPRYKVAKRGQDVALRCDPISGHVSLFWYQQALGQGPEFLTYFQNEAQLDKSGLPSDRFFAERPEGSVSTLKIQRTQQEDSAVYLCASSFPQRQGTRYEQYFGPGTRLTVT.

Within the sample, this clone is large. V and J are TRBV9 and TRBJ2-2, with D perhaps TRBD1 (5 bases). There are 15 residues in the CDR3. CDR1 is SGDLS, CDR2 YYNGEE, per germline. Trimming shortened V by 3 bases and J by 1 base, and 10 bases separated the two germline ends. The CDR3 reads CASSEGLWNTGELFF. CDR3 bases: TGTGCCAGCAGCGAGGGGTTATGGAACACCGGGGAGCTGTTTTTT.

The CDR3 region is CASSSGTGPSEQYF. The CDR3 DNA reads as TGTGCCAGCTCCTCCGGGACAGGGCCTAGCGAGCAGTACTTC. This rearrangement joins TRBV27 to TRBJ2-7; 9 nucleotides line up with TRBD1. The junction had 11 bases not matched to a gene; V was cut back by 8 bases and J by 6 bases. The CDR3 length is 14 residues. CDR1 and CDR2 (germline): MNHEY, SMNVEV (reference sequence).

CDR3 sequence reads: CASSPGPGQMNEQYF. The DNA of the CDR3 is TGTGCCAGCAGCCCCGGGCCGGGACAGATGAACGAGCAGTACTTC. The rearrangement links TRBV11-3 to TRBJ2-7; 7 nucleotides line up with TRBD1. Per the germline V gene, CDR1 is SGHNT and CDR2 is YENEEA. The CDR3 consists of 15 residues. Germline trimming cut 5 bases from V and 5 bases from J; bases unmatched to any gene: 12. Drawing the rest from reference TRBV11-3 and TRBJ2-7, the complete variable domain is EAGVVQSPRYKIIEKKQPVAFWCNPISGHNTLYWYLQNLGQGPELLIRYENEEAVDDSQLPKDRFSAERLKGVDSTLKIQPAELGDSAVYLCASSPGPGQMNEQYFGPGTRLTVT.

The chain joins TRBV18 to TRBJ2-3, with D maybe TRBD1 (5 bases). Germline loops: CDR1 KGHSH, CDR2 LQKENI. Trimming removed 2 bases at V and 4 bases at J, with 10 bases between. CDR3 length: 14 amino acids. CDR3 in DNA: TGTGCCAGCTCACCAAGACAGACGTCAGATACGCAGTATTTT. Translating it yields CASSPRQTSDTQYF.

The genes are TRBV18 and TRBJ2-7, with D possibly matching TRBD1 (6 bases). Germline V lookup: CDR1 KGHSH, CDR2 LQKENI. The CDR3 sequence is 14 residues long. Trimming cost V 3 bases and J 10 bases, with 19 bases left between them. CDR3 sequence (DNA): TGTGCCAGCTCACCCCTAGTCCCAGGGGACGCTCAGTACTTC. This sequence encodes CASSPLVPGDAQYF.

V gene TRBV24-1 combines with J gene TRBJ1-4; D possibly corresponds to TRBD1 (5 bases). The length of the CDR3 is 15 residues. Trimming removed 4 bases from V and 7 bases from J, with 15 bases in between. CDR1 and CDR2 (germline): KGHDR, SFDVKD. Here the CDR3 reads CATSDAEAGSEKLFF. CDR3 sequence (DNA): TGTGCCACCAGTGACGCTGAGGCAGGGTCTGAAAAACTGTTTTTT.

This clone was picked up one time. The V and J genes are TRBV7-8 and TRBJ2-3; TRBD2 matches at 8 bases. The CDR3 is 15 residues long. Per the germline V gene, CDR1 is SGHVS and CDR2 is FQNEAQ. Trimming cost V 3 bases and J 5 bases; bases outside gene matches: 7. The CDR3 region is CASSFTSGIQDTQYF. For the CDR3, the DNA is TGTGCCAGCAGCTTCACTAGCGGAATCCAAGATACGCAGTATTTT.